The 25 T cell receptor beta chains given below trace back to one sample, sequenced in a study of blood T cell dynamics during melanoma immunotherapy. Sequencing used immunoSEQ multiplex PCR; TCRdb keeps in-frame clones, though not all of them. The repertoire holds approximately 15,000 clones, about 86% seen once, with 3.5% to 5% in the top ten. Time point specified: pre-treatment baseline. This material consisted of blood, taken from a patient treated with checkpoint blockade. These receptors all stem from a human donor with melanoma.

The CDR3 region is CASSSTGQETQYF. CDR3 DNA sequence: TGTGCCAGCTCATCCACGGGGCAAGAGACCCAGTACTTC. The chain has TRBV18 and TRBJ2-5, with a weak D call TRBD2 (5 bases). This CDR3 is 13 amino acids long. Germline V gene sequence: CDR1 KGHSH, CDR2 LQKENI. V lost 5 bases, J lost 2 bases, and 9 bases lay in between.

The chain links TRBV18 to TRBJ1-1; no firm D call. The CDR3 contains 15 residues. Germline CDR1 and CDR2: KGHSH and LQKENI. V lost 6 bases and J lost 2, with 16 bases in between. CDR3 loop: CASSSQEGGNTEAFF. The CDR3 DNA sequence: TGTGCCAGCTCGTCCCAGGAGGGAGGAAACACTGAAGCTTTCTTT.

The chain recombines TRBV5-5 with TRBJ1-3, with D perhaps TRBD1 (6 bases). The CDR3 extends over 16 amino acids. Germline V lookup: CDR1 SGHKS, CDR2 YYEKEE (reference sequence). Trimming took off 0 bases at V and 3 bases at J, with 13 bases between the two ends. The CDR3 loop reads CASSLVAGVNGNTIYF. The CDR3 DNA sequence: TGTGCCAGCAGCTTGGTCGCAGGGGTAAATGGAAACACCATATATTTT.

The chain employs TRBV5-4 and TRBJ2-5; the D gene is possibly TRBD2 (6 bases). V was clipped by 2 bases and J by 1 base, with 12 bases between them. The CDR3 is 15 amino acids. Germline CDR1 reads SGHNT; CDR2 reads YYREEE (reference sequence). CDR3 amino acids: CASSFTGSPQETQYF. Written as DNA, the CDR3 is TGTGCCAGCAGCTTTACCGGGAGTCCCCAAGAGACCCAGTACTTC.

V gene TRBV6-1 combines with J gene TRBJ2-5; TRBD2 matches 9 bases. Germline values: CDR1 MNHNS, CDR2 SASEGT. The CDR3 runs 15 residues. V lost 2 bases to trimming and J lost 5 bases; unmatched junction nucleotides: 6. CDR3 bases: TGTGCCAGCAGTGAAATTAGCGGGGGCGTGGAGACCCAGTACTTC. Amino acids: CASSEISGGVETQYF.

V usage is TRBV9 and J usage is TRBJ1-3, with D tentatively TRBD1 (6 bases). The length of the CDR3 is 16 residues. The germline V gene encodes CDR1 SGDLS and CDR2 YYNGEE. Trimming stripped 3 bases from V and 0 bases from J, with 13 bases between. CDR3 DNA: TGTGCCAGCAGCGGACAACAGGGTAGCTCTGGAAACACCATATATTTT. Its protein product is CASSGQQGSSGNTIYF.

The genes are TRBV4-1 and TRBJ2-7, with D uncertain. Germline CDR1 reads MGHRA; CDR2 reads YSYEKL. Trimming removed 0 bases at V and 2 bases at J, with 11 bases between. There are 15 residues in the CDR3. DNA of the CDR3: TGCGCCAGCAGCCAAGATCGGGTGGGAACCTACGAGCAGTACTTC. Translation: CASSQDRVGTYEQYF.

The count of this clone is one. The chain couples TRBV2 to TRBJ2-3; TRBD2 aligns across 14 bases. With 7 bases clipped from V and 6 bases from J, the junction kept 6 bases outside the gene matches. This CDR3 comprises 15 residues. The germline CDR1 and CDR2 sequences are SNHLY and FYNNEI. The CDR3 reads CASNRLAGGLDTQYF. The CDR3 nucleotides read TGTGCCAGCAATCGACTAGCGGGGGGGCTGGATACGCAGTATTTT.

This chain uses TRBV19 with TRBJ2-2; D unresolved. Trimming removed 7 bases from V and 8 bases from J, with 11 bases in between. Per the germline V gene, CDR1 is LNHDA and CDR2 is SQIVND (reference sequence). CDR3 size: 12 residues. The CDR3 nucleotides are TGTGCCAGTAAGTCGGGCCGAGGGGAGCTGTTTTTT. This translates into CASKSGRGELFF.

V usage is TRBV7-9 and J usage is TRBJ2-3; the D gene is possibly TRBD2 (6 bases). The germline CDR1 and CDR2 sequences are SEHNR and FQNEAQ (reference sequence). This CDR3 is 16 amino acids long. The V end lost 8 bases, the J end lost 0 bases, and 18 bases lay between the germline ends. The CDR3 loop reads CASGTVGGDSTDTQYF. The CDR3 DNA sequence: TGTGCCAGCGGAACGGTCGGCGGGGATAGCACAGATACGCAGTATTTT.

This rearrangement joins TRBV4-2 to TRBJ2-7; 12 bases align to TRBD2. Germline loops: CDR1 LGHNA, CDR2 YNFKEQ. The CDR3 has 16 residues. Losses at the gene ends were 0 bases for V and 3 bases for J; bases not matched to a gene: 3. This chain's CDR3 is CASSQETSGGDYEQYF. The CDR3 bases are TGTGCCAGCAGCCAAGAGACTAGCGGGGGAGACTACGAGCAGTACTTC.

The CDR3 loop reads CASSLQMTGPYNEQFF. CDR3 in DNA: TGTGCCAGCTCACTACAAATGACAGGGCCCTACAATGAGCAGTTCTTC. The V gene is TRBV18, the J gene TRBJ2-1, with TRBD1 matching 7 bases. The V gene's germline CDR1 is KGHSH and CDR2 LQKENI. The CDR3 totals 16 residues. With V trimmed by 4 bases and J by 2 bases, 8 bases remained unmatched. The entire variable domain, with the rest obtained from reference TRBV18 and TRBJ2-1, is as follows: NAGVMQNPRHLVRRRGQEARLRCSPMKGHSHVYWYRQLPEEGLKFMVYLQKENIIDESGMPKERFSAEFPKEGPSILRIQQVVRGDSAAYFCASSLQMTGPYNEQFFGPGTRLTVL.

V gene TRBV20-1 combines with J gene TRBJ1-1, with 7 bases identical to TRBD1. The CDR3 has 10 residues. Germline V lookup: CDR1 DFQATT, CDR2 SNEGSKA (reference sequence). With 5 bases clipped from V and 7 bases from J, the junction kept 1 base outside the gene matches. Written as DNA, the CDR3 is TGCAGTGCTCGGGACAGTGAAGCTTTCTTT. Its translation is CSARDSEAFF.

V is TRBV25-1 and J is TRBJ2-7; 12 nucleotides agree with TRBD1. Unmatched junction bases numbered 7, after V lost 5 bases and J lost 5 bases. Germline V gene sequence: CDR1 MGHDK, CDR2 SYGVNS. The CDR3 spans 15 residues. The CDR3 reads CASSKGTGGLDEQYF. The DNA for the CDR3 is TGTGCCAGCAGTAAGGGGACAGGGGGCTTGGACGAGCAGTACTTC.

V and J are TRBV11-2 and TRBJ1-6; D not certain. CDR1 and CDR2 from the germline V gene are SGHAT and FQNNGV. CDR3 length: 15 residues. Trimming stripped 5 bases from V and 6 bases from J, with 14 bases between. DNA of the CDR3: TGTGCCAGCAGCCAATCCACCGCCCTTAATTCACCCCTCCACTTT. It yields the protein CASSQSTALNSPLHF.

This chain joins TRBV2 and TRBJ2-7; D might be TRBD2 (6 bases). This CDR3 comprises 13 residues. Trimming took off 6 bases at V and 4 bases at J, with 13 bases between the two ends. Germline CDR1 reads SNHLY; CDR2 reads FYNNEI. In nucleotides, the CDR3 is TGTGCCAGCAGGCGGGACGGCACGTACGAGCAGTACTTC. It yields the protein CASRRDGTYEQYF.

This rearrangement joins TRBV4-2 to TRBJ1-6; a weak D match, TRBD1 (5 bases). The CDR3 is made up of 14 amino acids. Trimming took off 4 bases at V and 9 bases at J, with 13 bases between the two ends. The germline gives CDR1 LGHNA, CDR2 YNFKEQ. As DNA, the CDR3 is TGTGCCAGCAGCCGGGGGGTACCGGGTTCACCCCTCCACTTT. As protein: CASSRGVPGSPLHF.

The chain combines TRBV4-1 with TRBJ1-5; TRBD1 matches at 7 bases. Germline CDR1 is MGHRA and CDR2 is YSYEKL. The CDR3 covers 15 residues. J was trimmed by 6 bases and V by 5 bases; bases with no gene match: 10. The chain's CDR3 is CASSSYGTAGQPQHF. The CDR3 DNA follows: TGCGCCAGCAGCTCTTACGGGACAGCAGGTCAGCCCCAGCATTTT.

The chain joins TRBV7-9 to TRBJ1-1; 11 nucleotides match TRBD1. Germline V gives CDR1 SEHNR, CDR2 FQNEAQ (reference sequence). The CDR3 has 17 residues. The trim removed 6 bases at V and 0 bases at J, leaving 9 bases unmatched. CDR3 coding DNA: TGTGCCAGCAGGGAACCGGGACAGGGGGTTTTGAACACTGAAGCTTTCTTT. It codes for CASREPGQGVLNTEAFF.

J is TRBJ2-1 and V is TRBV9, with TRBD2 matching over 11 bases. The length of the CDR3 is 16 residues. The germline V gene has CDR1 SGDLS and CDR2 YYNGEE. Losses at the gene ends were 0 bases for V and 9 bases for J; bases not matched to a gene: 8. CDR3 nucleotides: TGTGCCAGCAGCGTAGTAGGTAGCGGGGGGGTCAGTGAGCAGTTCTTC. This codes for CASSVVGSGGVSEQFF.

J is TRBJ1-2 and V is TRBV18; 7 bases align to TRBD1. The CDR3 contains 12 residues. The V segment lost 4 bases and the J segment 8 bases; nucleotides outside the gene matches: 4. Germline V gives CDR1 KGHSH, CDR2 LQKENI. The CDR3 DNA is TGTGCCAGCTCACTCACAGGGGAGGGCTACACCTTC. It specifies CASSLTGEGYTF.

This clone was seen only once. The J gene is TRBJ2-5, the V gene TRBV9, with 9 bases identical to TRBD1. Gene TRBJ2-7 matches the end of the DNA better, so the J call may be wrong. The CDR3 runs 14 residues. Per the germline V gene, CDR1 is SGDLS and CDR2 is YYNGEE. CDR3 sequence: CASSATGGINEQYF. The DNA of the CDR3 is TGTGCCAGCAGCGCTACAGGGGGCATTAACGAGCAGTACTTC.

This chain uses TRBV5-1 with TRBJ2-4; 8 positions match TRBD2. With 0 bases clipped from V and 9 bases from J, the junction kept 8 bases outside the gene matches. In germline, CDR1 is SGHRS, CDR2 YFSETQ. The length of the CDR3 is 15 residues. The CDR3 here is CASSLEWLAGSIQYF. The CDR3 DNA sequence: TGCGCCAGCAGCTTGGAATGGCTAGCGGGTAGCATTCAGTACTTC.

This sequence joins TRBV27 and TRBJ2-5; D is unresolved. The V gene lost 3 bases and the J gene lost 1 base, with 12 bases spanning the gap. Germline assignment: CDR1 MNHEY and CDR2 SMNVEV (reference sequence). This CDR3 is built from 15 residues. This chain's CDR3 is CASSFFGTSQETQYF. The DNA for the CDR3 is TGTGCCAGCAGTTTTTTTGGAACAAGCCAAGAGACCCAGTACTTC.

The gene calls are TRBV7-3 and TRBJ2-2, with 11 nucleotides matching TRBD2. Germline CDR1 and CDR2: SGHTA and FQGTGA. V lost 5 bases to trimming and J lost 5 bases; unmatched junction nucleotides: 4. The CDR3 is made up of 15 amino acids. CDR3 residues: CASSPGTSGTGELFF. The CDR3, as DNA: TGTGCCAGCAGCCCCGGGACTAGCGGTACCGGGGAGCTGTTTTTT.